Here is one TCR beta chain with its context. What it binds is not known. This record comes from a study of OX40 agonist ivuxolimab in advanced cancers. Whole-study context: Patients undergoing dose escalation presented with hepatocellular carcinoma, melanoma, renal cell or head and neck cancer. A partial response was reached by three patients: one with hepatocellular carcinoma and two with cutaneous melanoma. Broader study findings: Clonal expansion from baseline to week 6 occurred in both CD4+ and CD8+ T cells. Antigen specificity remained undetermined for the expanded peripheral T cells.

V lost 2 bases and J lost 4; bases outside the gene matches: 3. There are 15 residues in the CDR3. Germline CDR1 LNHNV, CDR2 YYDKDF (reference sequence). The repertoire was sequenced with immunoSEQ multiplex PCR; TCRdb's copy has only in-frame clones and lacks some. The data contain about 76,000 clones, roughly nine tenths of them singletons. The material was CD4+ or CD8+ T cells sorted from blood, obtained in a trial of the OX40 agonist ivuxolimab. The chain is built from TRBV15 and TRBJ2-3, with 10 bases fitting TRBD2. The receptor was isolated from an adult with an advanced solid tumor such as melanoma, head and neck, liver or kidney cancer. The CDR3 here is CATSRRTSGADTQYF. The DNA for the CDR3 is TGTGCCACCAGCAGAAGGACTAGCGGCGCAGATACGCAGTATTTT.